A selection of T cell receptor beta chains follows, all from one sample in a study of OX40 agonist ivuxolimab in advanced cancers. Measured with immunoSEQ multiplex PCR; TCRdb has only the in-frame clones, and not every one. This table holds around 100,000 clones, more than 85% found once. The sample in question was CD4+ or CD8+ T cells sorted from blood, obtained in a trial of the OX40 agonist ivuxolimab. Receptors were obtained from an adult with an advanced solid tumor such as melanoma, head and neck, liver or kidney cancer. Each CDR3 is given with its conserved first and last residue. A D gene is named only where the DNA matches it firmly. Clone size appears in some rows only: once, few, many, or a class for an expanded clone.

>.|TRBJ1-1|TRBV19|TRBD1
CASTNLPGQANTEAFF
TGTGCCAGTACCAACCTCCCGGGACAGGCGAACACTGAAGCTTTCTTT
>.|TRBJ2-1|TRBV11-3|.
CASSLGGDNEQFF
TGTGCCAGCAGCTTAGGGGGGGACAATGAGCAGTTCTTC
>.|TRBJ1-2|TRBV7-2|TRBD1
CASSLLSGTGVGYGYTF
TGTGCCAGCAGCTTATTATCCGGGACAGGGGTTGGGTATGGCTACACCTTC
>.|TRBJ1-4|TRBV15|TRBD1
CATSREGGQGWGEKLFF
TGTGCCACCAGCAGAGAAGGAGGACAGGGGTGGGGGGAAAAACTGTTTTTT
>.|TRBJ1-4|TRBV6-5|.
CASSTQGGSEKLFF
TGTGCCAGCAGTACCCAGGGAGGTTCTGAAAAACTGTTTTTT
>.|TRBJ1-1|TRBV6-5|.
CASSYSTGNTEAFF
TGTGCCAGCAGTTACTCGACTGGGAACACTGAAGCTTTCTTT
>.|TRBJ2-3|TRBV7-8|.
CASSSWSTDTQYF
TGTGCCAGCAGCTCGTGGAGCACAGATACGCAGTATTTT
>.|TRBJ2-3|TRBV29-1|.
CSVGGATQYF
TGCAGCGTTGGAGGGGCTACGCAGTATTTT
>.|TRBJ1-3|TRBV2|TRBD1
CASSRPGQGTGNTIYF
TGTGCCAGCAGTCGTCCCGGACAGGGTACTGGAAACACCATATATTTT
>.|TRBJ2-3|TRBV5-1|TRBD2
CASSLGGSPDTQYF
TGCGCCAGCAGCTTGGGCGGGAGTCCAGATACGCAGTATTTT
>once|TRBJ2-5|TRBV5-5|.
CASSLVTGGNQETQYF
TGTGCCAGCAGCTTGGTTACGGGCGGGAACCAAGAGACCCAGTACTTC
>.|TRBJ2-1|TRBV5-6|TRBD2
CASSRGLASRSYNEQFF
TGTGCCAGCAGCCGGGGACTAGCGAGTCGCTCCTACAATGAGCAGTTCTTC
>.|TRBJ2-7|TRBV18|.
CASSQGTRYEQYF
TGTGCCAGCTCGCAGGGGACGCGGTACGAGCAGTACTTC
>.|TRBJ2-7|TRBV28|.
CASSFTLTGLTYEQYF
TGTGCCAGCAGTTTCACCTTGACAGGCCTTACCTACGAGCAGTACTTC
>once|TRBJ1-2|TRBV4-3|TRBD1
CASSQETGQGAQANYGYTF
TGCGCCAGCAGCCAAGAAACGGGACAGGGGGCGCAAGCTAACTATGGCTACACCTTC
>.|TRBJ2-2|TRBV11-2|TRBD2
CASSLRSGRWGTGELFF
TGTGCCAGCAGCTTAAGGAGCGGGAGGTGGGGGACCGGGGAGCTGTTTTTT
>.|TRBJ2-2|TRBV11-2|.
CASSWNTGELFF
TGTGCCAGCAGCTGGAACACCGGGGAGCTGTTTTTT
>.|TRBJ2-7|TRBV5-1|.
CASSLLSPPISYEQYF
TGCGCCAGCAGCTTGTTATCCCCTCCCATCTCCTACGAGCAGTACTTC
>.|TRBJ2-1|TRBV9|TRBD2
CASSVGGDFTSGSVQFF
TGTGCCAGCAGCGTCGGGGGGGACTTCACTAGCGGGAGTGTGCAGTTCTTC
>.|TRBJ2-3|TRBV7-2|.
CASGSLTSYTDTQYF
TGTGCCAGTGGGAGCTTAACTTCGTACACAGATACGCAGTATTTT
>.|TRBJ2-7|TRBV27|TRBD2
CASRASGSQEQYF
TGTGCCAGCAGGGCTAGCGGGAGCCAAGAGCAGTACTTC
>.|TRBJ2-2|TRBV7-3|TRBD1
CASSTSGQGVTGELFF
TGTGCCAGCAGCACTTCGGGACAGGGGGTTACCGGGGAGCTGTTTTTT
>.|TRBJ2-7|TRBV9|TRBD1
CASSEGQGASYEQYF
TGTGCCAGCAGCGAGGGACAGGGGGCCTCCTACGAGCAGTACTTC
>.|TRBJ2-3|TRBV6-1|.
CASRRSGTDTQYF
TGTGCCAGCAGAAGAAGTGGCACAGATACGCAGTATTTT
>.|TRBJ1-4|TRBV4-2|TRBD1
CASSHSGTGTEKLFF
TGTGCCAGCAGCCATTCTGGGACAGGGACTGAAAAACTGTTTTTT
>.|TRBJ2-7|TRBV18|.
CASSPPSSYEQYF
TGTGCCAGCTCACCGCCTAGCTCCTACGAGCAGTACTTC
>.|TRBJ2-1|TRBV12-5|TRBD2
CASGSRLAGNNEQFF
TGTGCTAGTGGCTCCCGACTAGCGGGGAACAATGAGCAGTTCTTC
>.|TRBJ2-1|TRBV19|TRBD2
CASSPRTSGSNEQFF
TGTGCCAGTAGCCCTAGGACTAGCGGGAGCAATGAGCAGTTCTTC
>once|TRBJ2-3|TRBV11-2|.
CASSLDLSFFSIPSTDTQYF
TGTGCCAGCAGCTTAGATCTTAGCTTTTTTTCTATACCGAGCACAGATACGCAGTATTTT
>.|TRBJ2-7|TRBV7-2|TRBD2
CASSLISSGDPYEQYF
TGTGCCAGCAGCTTAATTTCTAGCGGGGATCCCTACGAGCAGTACTTC
>.|TRBJ2-1|TRBV7-9|TRBD2
CASSLFGGRAENEQFF
TGTGCCAGCAGCTTATTTGGCGGGAGGGCCGAAAATGAGCAGTTCTTC
>.|TRBJ1-6|TRBV2|.
CASARWGLSPLHF
TGTGCCAGCGCGCGGTGGGGGCTTTCACCCCTCCACTTT
>.|TRBJ2-1|TRBV7-2|TRBD2
CASSPGTRSYNEQFF
TGTGCCAGCAGCCCGGGGACTAGATCATACAATGAGCAGTTCTTC
>.|TRBJ2-5|TRBV18|TRBD1
CASTTGGGQETQYF
TGTGCCAGCACGACAGGGGGAGGTCAAGAGACCCAGTACTTC
>.|TRBJ2-3|TRBV7-2|.
CASSLALGGGTDTQYF
TGTGCCAGCAGCTTAGCGCTGGGCGGGGGCACAGATACGCAGTATTTT
>.|TRBJ2-5|TRBV7-2|.
CASRKEGVGTQYF
TGTGCCAGCAGAAAGGAAGGGGTTGGGACCCAGTACTTC
>.|TRBJ2-2|TRBV7-7|.
CASSSSSATGELFF
TGTGCCAGCAGCTCGAGTTCTGCCACCGGGGAGCTGTTTTTT
>.|TRBJ2-7|TRBV28|TRBD2
CATTSGSREQYF
TGTGCCACGACTAGCGGGAGCCGGGAGCAGTACTTC